These 13 T cell receptor beta chains were sequenced from one sample in a study of cytomegalovirus exposure and HLA in healthy donors. PCR was performed using 60 Vbeta and 13 Jbeta primers. Data came from immunoSEQ multiplex PCR; TCRdb stores just in-frame clones and leaves some out. The sample holds roughly 180,000 clones, roughly 80% seen once. Sequenced input: PBMCs. These receptors were collected from a young man in good health and CMV-seronegative.

This chain joins TRBV5-1 and TRBJ2-4; 7 bases match TRBD1. Germline V gives CDR1 SGHRS, CDR2 YFSETQ. V shed 4 bases and J 0 bases; nucleotides not matched to a gene: 13. This CDR3 has 18 residues. In DNA, the CDR3 is TGCGCCAGCAGCCCGCCGGACAGGTCCCGTCTAGCCAAAAACATTCAGTACTTC. Its protein is CASSPPDRSRLAKNIQYF.

This sequence joins TRBV18 and TRBJ1-5; 7 nucleotides line up with TRBD1. The germline V gene encodes CDR1 KGHSH and CDR2 LQKENI. With V trimmed by 5 bases and J by 5 bases, 3 bases remained unmatched. The CDR3 contains 13 residues. CDR3 region: CASSADRDQPQHF. CDR3 sequence (DNA): TGTGCCAGCTCAGCAGACAGGGATCAGCCCCAGCATTTT.

This clone was detected a few times. V usage is TRBV6-1 and J usage is TRBJ2-1; 9 positions match TRBD2. V lost 6 bases and J lost 8; bases outside the gene matches: 11. This CDR3 contains 15 residues. Germline CDR1 MNHNS, CDR2 SASEGT. The CDR3 DNA reads as TGTGCCAGCAGCCCTTGGCGGGGGGGCATCCATGAGCAGTTCTTC. It codes for CASSPWRGGIHEQFF.

CDR3 nucleotides: TGCGCCAGCAGCTTGGATGGGACAGCCTATAATTCACCCCTCCACTTT. It translates to CASSLDGTAYNSPLHF. The chain carries TRBV5-1 and TRBJ1-6, with 7 bases lining up with TRBD1. The CDR3 extends over 16 amino acids. V was pared by 0 bases and J by 2 bases, with 2 bases of the junction left unmatched. Germline lookup yields CDR1 SGHRS and CDR2 YFSETQ.

The chain couples TRBV25-1 to TRBJ2-7; TRBD1 matches at 8 bases. Losses at the gene ends were 4 bases for V and 4 bases for J; bases not matched to a gene: 6. Per germline, CDR1 MGHDK and CDR2 SYGVNS. CDR3 length: 14 amino acids. The CDR3 loop is CASSGWTGWYEQYF. The CDR3 region has the DNA TGTGCCAGCAGTGGGTGGACAGGGTGGTACGAGCAGTACTTC.

This clone was seen once. The chain carries TRBV28 and TRBJ1-5, with TRBD1 identical over 9 bases. With 5 bases clipped from V and 6 bases from J, the junction kept 8 bases outside the gene matches. The CDR3 totals 15 residues. Germline V lookup: CDR1 MDHEN, CDR2 SYDVKM. Here the CDR3 DNA reads TGTGCCAGCAGTCCATGGGACAGGGAGGGTCAGCCCCAGCATTTT. It translates to CASSPWDREGQPQHF.

This rearrangement joins TRBV5-3 to TRBJ2-7; D is possibly TRBD2 (6 bases). TRBV5-3 carries the ORF label, with uncertain function. V lost 3 bases to trimming and J lost 2 bases, with 15 bases between them. The CDR3 has 15 amino acids. The CDR3 region has the DNA TGTGCCAGAAGCTATACAAGCGGGTTCGCCTACGAGCAGTACTTC. Its translation is CARSYTSGFAYEQYF.

This chain links TRBV14 with TRBJ2-7; D is unresolved. The CDR3 length is 11 residues. Trimming shortened V by 4 bases and J by 7 bases, and 8 bases separated the two germline ends. CDR1 SGHDN and CDR2 FVKESK come from the germline V gene. The CDR3 nucleotides are TGTGCCAGCAGCCCGGGTCGGGAGCAGTACTTC. This encodes CASSPGREQYF.

The chain employs TRBV6-6 and TRBJ1-2, with D uncertain. Trimming shortened V by 6 bases and J by 7 bases, and 15 bases separated the two germline ends. Germline V gene data show CDR1 as MNHNY and CDR2 as SVGAGI (reference sequence). CDR3 length equals 13 residues. CDR3 region: CASSLLQDSGYTF. In nucleotides, the CDR3 is TGTGCCAGCAGCCTTTTACAAGATTCTGGCTACACCTTC.

The genes are TRBV7-9 and TRBJ2-5, with D tentatively TRBD1 (7 bases). Per the germline V gene, CDR1 is SEHNR and CDR2 is FQNEAQ (reference sequence). The CDR3 is 15 residues long. V was shortened by 1 base and J by 4 bases, with 13 bases between the two germline ends. The CDR3 DNA is TGTGCCAGCAGCTTAGGGAACAGGGGAGGAGAGACCCAGTACTTC. Protein: CASSLGNRGGETQYF.

The chain has TRBV28 and TRBJ1-5, with unresolved D. CDR1 MDHEN and CDR2 SYDVKM come from the germline V gene. V lost 3 bases and J 7 bases, leaving 10 bases between the germline ends. The CDR3 has 13 residues. CDR3: CASSFGGFQPQHF. The CDR3 nucleotides are TGTGCCAGCAGTTTTGGAGGATTCCAGCCCCAGCATTTT. Complete variable domain (other parts from reference TRBV28 and TRBJ1-5): DVKVTQSSRYLVKRTGEKVFLECVQDMDHENMFWYRQDPGLGLRLIYFSYDVKMKEKGDIPEGYSVSREKKERFSLILESASTNQTSMYLCASSFGGFQPQHFGDGTRLSIL.

The chain uses TRBV19 and TRBJ2-3, with 10 bases aligning to TRBD2. Trimming cost V 6 bases and J 1 base; bases outside gene matches: 7. CDR3 length equals 16 residues. Germline loops: CDR1 LNHDA, CDR2 SQIVND (reference sequence). CDR3 DNA: TGTGCCAGTAGGGCTAGCGGGAGAGGGGGCACAGATACGCAGTATTTT. Amino acids: CASRASGRGGTDTQYF.

The count of this clone is one. The V call is TRBV6-5, the J call TRBJ2-1; D is possibly TRBD2 (5 bases). The length of the CDR3 is 14 residues. CDR1 is MNHEY, CDR2 SVGAGI, per germline. Trimming stripped 5 bases from V and 1 base from J, with 9 bases between. This CDR3 is CASSVGESYNEQFF. The DNA of the CDR3 is TGTGCCAGCAGTGTCGGGGAATCCTACAATGAGCAGTTCTTC.